This T cell receptor beta chain comes out of a study of blood T cell repertoires in COVID-19. CDR1 is SGHTA, CDR2 FQGTGA, per germline. The ends were cut back, 5 bases at V and 2 bases at J, with 12 bases in the middle. CDR3 length equals 14 residues. In the authors' methods: Using reference gene primer amplification, nucleated cell counts were estimated. The method was immunoSEQ multiplex PCR; TCRdb's version includes in-frame clones alone and lacks a portion of them. V, J and clone size derive from that table, while D and trimming were established from the DNA sequence. The table shows some 290,000 clones, with around 81% occurring only once.

Source material: peripheral blood. The receptor was isolated from a woman between 55 and 75 years old with active or convalescent COVID-19. The V and J genes are TRBV7-3 and TRBJ1-2; possible D gene TRBD1, 5 bases. DNA of the CDR3: TGTGCCAGCAGCCCGTCGGCAGGGAACTATGGCTACACCTTC. Its translation is CASSPSAGNYGYTF.